What follows describes a single T cell receptor (beta chain). Antigen unknown. This sample was taken from a study of PD-L1 blockade in urothelial cancer. Turning to the study itself: Men with urothelial cancer arising in the bladder made up about 85% of the roughly 29 patients. Study-wide results and limits: Below-median TCR clonality that was measured in pretreatment blood predicted better survival.

CDR3 size: 15 residues. Trimming removed 6 bases from V and 7 bases from J; junction bases left unmatched: 11. Looked up from germline, CDR1 is MDHEN and CDR2 is SYDVKM. The time point denotes: pretreatment peripheral blood. Clones were read by immunoSEQ multiplex PCR, and TCRdb kept only the in-frame ones, dropping some. The sample has 85,000 to 90,000 clones; approximately 81% are singletons. The rearrangement uses TRBV28 and TRBJ1-5; 8 bases are shared with TRBD1. The specimen comprised PBMCs, sampled around atezolizumab (anti-PD-L1) treatment. The sequence was obtained from a man aged 55 to 70 with urothelial cancer. CDR3 coding DNA: TGTGCCAGCAGGACGATACAGGGGGTTGGGCAGCCCCAGCATTTT. Protein sequence: CASRTIQGVGQPQHF.